In its sample, the clone carrying this T cell receptor (beta chain) was seen a few times. As yet, its antigen is unknown. This specimen comes from a study of blood T cells in healthy people across ages. About the research overall: Template switching caught about one barcoded beta molecule for each two T cells.

Using a J-beta primer mix together with a sample-barcoded 5' primer, a second PCR was run for about 6 to 11 cycles. Via MiXCR, TCRdb re-called the 5' RACE reads, giving one row per CDR3 protein. The profile covers 500,000 to 700,000 distinct CDR3 sequences, with about 30% appearing a single time and approximately 15% taken by the ten largest. In germline, CDR1 is SGHAT, CDR2 FQNNGV. The CDR3 is 13 residues long. Deletions cut 1 base from V and 9 bases from J, with 13 bases between. Study-wide findings and caveats: When set beside aged donors, long-lived donors presented more naive CD4+ cells and higher diversity. The study regarded diversity estimates from one million T cells as underestimates. Strong correlation existed between TCR beta diversity and naive T cell percentage.

The chain links TRBV11-2 to TRBJ2-7, with unresolved D. Sequencing input: blood. This sequence was found in a woman aged 80 or older in good health. The CDR3 DNA sequence: TGTGCCAGCAGCTTAGGGCAGTTGTTGAGGCAGTACTTC. Encoded protein: CASSLGQLLRQYF.